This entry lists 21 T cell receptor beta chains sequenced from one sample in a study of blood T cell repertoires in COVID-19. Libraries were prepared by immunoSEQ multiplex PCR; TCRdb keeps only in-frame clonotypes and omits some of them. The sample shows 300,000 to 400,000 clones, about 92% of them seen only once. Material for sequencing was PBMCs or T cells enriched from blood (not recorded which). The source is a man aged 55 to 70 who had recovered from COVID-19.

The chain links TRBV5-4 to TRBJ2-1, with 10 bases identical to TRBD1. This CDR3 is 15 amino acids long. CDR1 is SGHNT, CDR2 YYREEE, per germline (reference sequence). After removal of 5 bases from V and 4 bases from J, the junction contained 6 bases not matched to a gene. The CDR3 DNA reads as TGTGCCAGCAGACATGGACAGGGGGATTACAATGAGCAGTTCTTC. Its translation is CASRHGQGDYNEQFF.

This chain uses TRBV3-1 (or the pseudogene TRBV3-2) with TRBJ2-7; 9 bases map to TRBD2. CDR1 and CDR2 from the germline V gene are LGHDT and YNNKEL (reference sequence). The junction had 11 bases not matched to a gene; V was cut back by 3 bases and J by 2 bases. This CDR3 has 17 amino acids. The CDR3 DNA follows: TGTGCCAGCAGCCACTCCGGGACTAGCTCTCGGGCCTACGAGCAGTACTTC. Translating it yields CASSHSGTSSRAYEQYF.

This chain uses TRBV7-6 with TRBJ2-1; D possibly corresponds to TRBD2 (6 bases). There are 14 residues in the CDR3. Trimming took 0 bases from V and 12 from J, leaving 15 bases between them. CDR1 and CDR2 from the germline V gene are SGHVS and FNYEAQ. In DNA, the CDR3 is TGTGCCAGCAGCTTAGCGGAGCGGGCGTCCCGGCAGTTCTTC. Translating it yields CASSLAERASRQFF.

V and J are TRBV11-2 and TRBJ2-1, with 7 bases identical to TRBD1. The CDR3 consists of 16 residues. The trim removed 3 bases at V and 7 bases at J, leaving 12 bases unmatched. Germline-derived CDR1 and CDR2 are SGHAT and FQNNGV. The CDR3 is CASSLLQGYRGNEQFF. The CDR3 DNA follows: TGTGCCAGCAGCTTGCTTCAGGGGTACAGGGGAAATGAGCAGTTCTTC.

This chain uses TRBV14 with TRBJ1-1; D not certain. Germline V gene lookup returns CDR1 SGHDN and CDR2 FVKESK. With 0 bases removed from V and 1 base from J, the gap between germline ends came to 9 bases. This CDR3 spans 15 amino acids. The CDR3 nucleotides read TGTGCCAGCAGCCAAGATCCGGGAAGGAACACTGAAGCTTTCTTT. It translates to CASSQDPGRNTEAFF.

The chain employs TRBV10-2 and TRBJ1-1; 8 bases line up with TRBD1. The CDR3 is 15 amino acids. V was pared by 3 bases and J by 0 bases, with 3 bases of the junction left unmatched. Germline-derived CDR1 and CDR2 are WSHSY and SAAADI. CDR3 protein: CASSDPGQVNTEAFF. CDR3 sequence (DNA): TGCGCCAGCAGTGATCCGGGACAGGTGAACACTGAAGCTTTCTTT.

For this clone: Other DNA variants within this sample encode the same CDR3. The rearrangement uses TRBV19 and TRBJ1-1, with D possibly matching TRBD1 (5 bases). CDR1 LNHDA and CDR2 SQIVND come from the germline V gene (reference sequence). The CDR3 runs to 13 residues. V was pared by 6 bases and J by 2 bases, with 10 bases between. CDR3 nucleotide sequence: TGTGCCAGTAGAACCACAGGAAACACTGAAGCTTTCTTT. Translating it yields CASRTTGNTEAFF.

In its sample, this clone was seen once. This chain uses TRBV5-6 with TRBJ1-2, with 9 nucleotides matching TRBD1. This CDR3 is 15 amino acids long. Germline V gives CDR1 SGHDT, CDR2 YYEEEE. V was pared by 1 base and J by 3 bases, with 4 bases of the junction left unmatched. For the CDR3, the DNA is TGTGCCAGCAGCTTGTTTACAGGGGGCGACTATGGCTACACCTTC. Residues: CASSLFTGGDYGYTF. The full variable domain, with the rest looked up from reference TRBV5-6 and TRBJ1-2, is DAGVTQSPTHLIKTRGQQVTLRCSPKSGHDTVSWYQQALGQGPQFIFQYYEEEERQRGNFPDRFSGHQFPNYSSELNVNALLLGDSALYLCASSLFTGGDYGYTFGSGTRLTVV.

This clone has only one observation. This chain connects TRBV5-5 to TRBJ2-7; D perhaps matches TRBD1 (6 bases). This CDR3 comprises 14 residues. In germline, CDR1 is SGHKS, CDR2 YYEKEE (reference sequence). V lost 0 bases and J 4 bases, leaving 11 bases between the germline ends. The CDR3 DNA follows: TGTGCCAGCAGCTTGGCCACAGGGTCTTACGAGCAGTACTTC. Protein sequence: CASSLATGSYEQYF. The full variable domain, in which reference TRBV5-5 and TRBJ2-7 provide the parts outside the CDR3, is DAGVTQSPTHLIKTRGQQVTLRCSPISGHKSVSWYQQVLGQGPQFIFQYYEKEERGRGNFPDRFSARQFPNYSSELNVNALLLGDSALYLCASSLATGSYEQYFGPGTRLTVT.

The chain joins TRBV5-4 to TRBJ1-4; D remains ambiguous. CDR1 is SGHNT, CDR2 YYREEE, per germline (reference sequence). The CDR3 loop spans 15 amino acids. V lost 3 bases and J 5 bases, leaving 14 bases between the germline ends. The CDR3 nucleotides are TGTGCCAGCAGCTCTGACACAAAAGTCAATGAAAAACTGTTTTTT. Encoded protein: CASSSDTKVNEKLFF.

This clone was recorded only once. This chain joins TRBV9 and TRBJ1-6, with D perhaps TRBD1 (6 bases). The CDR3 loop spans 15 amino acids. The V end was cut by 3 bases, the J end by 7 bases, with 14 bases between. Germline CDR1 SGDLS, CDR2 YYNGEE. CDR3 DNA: TGTGCCAGCAGCGACCAGGGGCAGGGCAATTCACCCCTCCACTTT. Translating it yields CASSDQGQGNSPLHF.

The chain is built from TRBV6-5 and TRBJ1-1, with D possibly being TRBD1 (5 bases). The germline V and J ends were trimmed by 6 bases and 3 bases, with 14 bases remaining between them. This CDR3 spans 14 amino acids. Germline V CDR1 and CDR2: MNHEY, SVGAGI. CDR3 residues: CASSWKGAHTEAFF. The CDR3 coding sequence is TGTGCCAGCAGCTGGAAAGGGGCTCACACTGAAGCTTTCTTT.

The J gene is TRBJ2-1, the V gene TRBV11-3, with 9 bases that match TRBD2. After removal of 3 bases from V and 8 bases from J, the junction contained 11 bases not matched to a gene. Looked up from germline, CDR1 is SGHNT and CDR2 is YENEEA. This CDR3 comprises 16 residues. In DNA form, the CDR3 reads TGTGCCAGCAGCTTCGGGGGGGGACTAGCCGGCGATGAGCAGTTCTTC. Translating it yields CASSFGGGLAGDEQFF.

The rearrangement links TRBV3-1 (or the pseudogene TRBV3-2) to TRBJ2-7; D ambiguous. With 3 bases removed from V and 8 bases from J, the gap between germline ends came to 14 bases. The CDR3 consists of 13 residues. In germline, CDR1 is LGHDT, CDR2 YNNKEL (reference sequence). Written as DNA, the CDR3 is TGTGCCAGCAGCCACGCGGCACCCTCTCAGCAGTACTTC. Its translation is CASSHAAPSQQYF.

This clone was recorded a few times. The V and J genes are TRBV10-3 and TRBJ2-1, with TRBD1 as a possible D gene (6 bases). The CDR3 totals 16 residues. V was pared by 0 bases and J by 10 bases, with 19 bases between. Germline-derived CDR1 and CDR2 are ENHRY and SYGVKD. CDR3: CAISESGAGELGEQFF. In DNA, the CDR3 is TGTGCCATCAGTGAGTCAGGGGCAGGGGAGTTAGGGGAGCAGTTCTTC.

The CDR3 nucleotides are TGTGCCAGCAGCAAATCGAGGGACATATTTTACTCACCCCTCCACTTT. Translation gives CASSKSRDIFYSPLHF. This chain links TRBV21-1 with TRBJ1-6; no check of the table's D call, TRBD1, against the DNA was made. TRBV21-1 is described as a pseudogene. The CDR3 sequence is 16 residues long.

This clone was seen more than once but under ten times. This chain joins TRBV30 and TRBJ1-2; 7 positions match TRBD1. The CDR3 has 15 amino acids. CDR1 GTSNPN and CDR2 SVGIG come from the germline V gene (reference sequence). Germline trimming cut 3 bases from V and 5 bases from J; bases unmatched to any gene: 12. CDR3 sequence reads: CAWRGGWDSPYGYTF. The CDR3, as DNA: TGTGCCTGGAGGGGGGGTTGGGACAGTCCATATGGCTACACCTTC.

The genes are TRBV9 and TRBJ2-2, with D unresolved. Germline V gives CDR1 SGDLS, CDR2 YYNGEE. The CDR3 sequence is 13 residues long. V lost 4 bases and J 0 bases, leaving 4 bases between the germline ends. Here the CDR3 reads CASSTSNTGELFF. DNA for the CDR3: TGTGCCAGCAGCACATCGAACACCGGGGAGCTGTTTTTT.

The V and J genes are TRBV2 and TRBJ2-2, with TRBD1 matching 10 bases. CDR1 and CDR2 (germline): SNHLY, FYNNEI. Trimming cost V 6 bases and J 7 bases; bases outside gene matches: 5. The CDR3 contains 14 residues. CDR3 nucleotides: TGTGCCAGCAGGCCGGGACAGGGGATCGGGGAGCTGTTTTTT. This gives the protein CASRPGQGIGELFF.

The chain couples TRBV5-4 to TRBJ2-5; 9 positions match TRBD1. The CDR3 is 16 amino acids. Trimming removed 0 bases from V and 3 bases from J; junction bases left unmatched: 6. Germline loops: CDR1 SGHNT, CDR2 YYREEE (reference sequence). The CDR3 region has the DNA TGTGCCAGCAGCTTGGCCGGGGACAGGGCAAAAGAGACCCAGTACTTC. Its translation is CASSLAGDRAKETQYF.

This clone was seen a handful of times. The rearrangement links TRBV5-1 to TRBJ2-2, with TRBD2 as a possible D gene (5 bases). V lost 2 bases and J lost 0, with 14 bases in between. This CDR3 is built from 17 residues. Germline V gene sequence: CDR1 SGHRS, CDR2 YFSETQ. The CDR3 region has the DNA TGCGCCAGCAGCTTCCTAGGGAGTATTACGAACACCGGGGAGCTGTTTTTT. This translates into CASSFLGSITNTGELFF.